This TCR beta chain was captured by sequencing in a study of T cell repertoires in cytomegalovirus infection. Study background: Matching HLA type, along with CMV infection, was indicated by public TCR beta signatures. General observations from the study: The ex vivo response was dominated by HLA-C-restricted CMV-specific TCR beta clonotypes. Pooled public TCR beta family frequency picked out CMV carriers with the relevant HLA.

About this clonotype: Its cognate antigen is unknown. A much larger clone lies one base from this, so it may be a read error.

TCRdb used MiXCR to reprocess the reads, holding one entry per CDR3 protein. The sample lists around 630,000 distinct CDR3 sequences; 20% to 25% were seen once. From germline, CDR1 is SGHVS and CDR2 FNYEAQ. The CDR3 runs to 19 residues. The genes are TRBV7-6 and TRBJ1-2, with 8 bases aligning to TRBD1. Sequencing input: CD8+ T cells from PBMCs. The receptor was isolated from a human donor in good health (CMV status not recorded). Some clones in this sample may be carry-over from other donors' samples. In nucleotides, the CDR3 is TGTGTCAGCAGCTTATACGCCCGAGGGGCAGGGGGCGTGGACTATGGCTACACCTTC. It yields the protein CVSSLYARGAGGVDYGYTF. The whole variable domain, filled in from reference TRBV7-6 and TRBJ1-2, reads GAGVSQSPRYKVTKRGQDVALRCDPISGHVSLYWYRQALGQGPEFLTYFNYEAQQDKSGLPNDRFSAERPEGSISTLTIQRTEQRDSAMYRCVSSLYARGAGGVDYGYTFGSGTRLTVV.